The present entry profiles one TCR beta chain with its context. Its cognate antigen is unknown. Sequencing was performed with immunoSEQ multiplex PCR; in TCRdb, only in-frame clones are kept and a portion is missing. Here the sample spans some 90,000 clones, roughly 90% being singletons. The data belong to a study of OX40 agonist ivuxolimab in advanced cancers. Overall study context: Given to patients was ivuxolimab, an agonistic anti-OX40 (CD134) antibody. Findings and limits, study-wide: Not determined was the antigen specificity of the expanded peripheral T cells.

V dropped 0 bases and J dropped 2 bases, with 7 bases sitting between them. Looked up from germline, CDR1 is MNHNY and CDR2 is SVGAGI (reference sequence). This CDR3 region has 14 residues. Sequenced here: CD4+ or CD8+ T cells sorted from blood, sampled in a trial of the OX40 agonist ivuxolimab. The V and J genes are TRBV6-6 and TRBJ1-2; no reliable D call. This clonotype was sampled from an adult with an advanced solid tumor such as melanoma, head and neck, liver or kidney cancer. The CDR3 protein is CASSYSYMNYGYTF. Here the CDR3 DNA reads TGTGCCAGCAGTTACTCGTACATGAACTATGGCTACACCTTC.